The T cell receptor (beta chain) under discussion was sequenced for a study of blood T cell repertoires in COVID-19. Study as a whole: Collection of acute and convalescent COVID-19 samples took place in the United States, Italy and Spain.

Trimming cost V 6 bases and J 5 bases; bases outside gene matches: 6. CDR3 length: 13 residues. The assay was immunoSEQ multiplex PCR, and TCRdb's table has in-frame clones only and misses some. Among about 84,000 clones listed, approximately 86% were seen once. A few counts support this clone. Sequencing was done on a sample of peripheral blood. This TCR was sampled from a woman of 80 years or more with acute or convalescent COVID-19. The chain joins TRBV12-3 or TRBV12-4 to TRBJ2-5; 7 bases are a match to TRBD2. The CDR3 DNA reads TGTGCCAGCAGCTACGGACTAGGGGAGACCCAGTACTTC. Its protein is CASSYGLGETQYF.